The source of this TCR beta chain is a study of blood T cell repertoires in COVID-19. Study details: Researchers got acute and convalescent COVID-19 samples from the United States, Italy and Spain. Nucleic acid was either cDNA or gDNA, and it came from T cells, B-cell-depleted T cells, or PBMCs.

The germline V gene encodes CDR1 MNHNY and CDR2 SVGAGI (reference sequence). There are 13 residues in the CDR3. The V gene lost 0 bases and the J gene lost 6 bases, with 9 bases spanning the gap. In the authors' methods: Estimation of nucleated cell counts was performed using reference gene primer amplification. Here immunoSEQ multiplex PCR was the method, and the copy in TCRdb shows in-frame clones only, minus some. V and J calls and clone size are given by that table; D and trimming were obtained from the DNA. The profile shows about 50,000 clones, more than 70% of them singletons. This chain uses TRBV6-6 with TRBJ2-7; maybe TRBD2 (6 bases). This receptor was identified in a woman aged 60-75 years with acute or convalescent COVID-19. The sequenced sample was peripheral blood. The CDR3 is CASSYSSGLEQYF. DNA for the CDR3: TGTGCCAGCAGTTACTCGAGCGGGCTCGAGCAGTACTTC.